A selection of T cell receptor beta chains follows, all from one sample in a study of blood T cell repertoires in COVID-19. The data were produced by immunoSEQ multiplex PCR, yet TCRdb's version contains in-frame clones alone and is incomplete. The repertoire consists of approximately 170,000 clones, with 81% occurring once and the leading ten covering approximately 11%. The material sequenced was peripheral blood. These receptors were obtained from a man in his fifties or sixties with active or convalescent COVID-19. Each CDR3 is given with its conserved first and last residue.

TRBJ2-2 | TRBV19 | CASSIDVKKGALAGELFF
TRBJ1-2 | TRBV5-1 | CASSLPDRHLNYGYTF
TRBJ2-7 | TRBV7-9 | CASSLVRAGASYEQYF
TRBJ2-5 | TRBV6-5 | CASSYSLGRETQYF
TRBJ2-1 | TRBV7-2 | CASSLVGTSGGGEQFF
TRBJ1-2 | TRBV12-3/TRBV12-4 | CASSLGFGGYTF
TRBJ2-2 | TRBV4-2 | CASSQGYGPGAGELFF
TRBJ2-7 | TRBV13 | CASSLFGLAGDYEQYF
TRBJ2-5 | TRBV7-9 | CASSSGLAGATQYF
TRBJ2-7 | TRBV18 | CASSPPGAYEQYF
TRBJ2-1 | TRBV7-2 | CASSAGVKNEQFF
TRBJ1-2 | TRBV5-1 | CASSSSGGSYGYTF
TRBJ1-5 | TRBV24-1 | CATSGHTRDQPQHF
TRBJ2-2 | TRBV25-1 | CASSESGGFNTGELFF
TRBJ1-5 | TRBV27 | CASSPQTGEDQPQHF
TRBJ2-3 | TRBV5-4 | CASSLSSGGVSVGREYF
TRBJ2-4 | TRBV19 | CASSIGGNKNIQYF
TRBJ2-3 | TRBV4-1 | CASSQEKRQSTDTQYF
TRBJ1-3 | TRBV28 | CASSNPVDTAGNTIYF
TRBJ2-1 | TRBV5-8 | CASSLVVGLAVENEQFF
TRBJ2-2 | TRBV11-2 | CASSPGLAGELFF
TRBJ1-2 | TRBV6-2/TRBV6-3 | CASSYAGRNYGYTF
TRBJ2-7 | TRBV11-2 | CASSLALGASGGREYF
TRBJ1-1 | TRBV7-9 | CASQNTEAFF
TRBJ1-5 | TRBV15 | CATSRERAAGGRQPQHF